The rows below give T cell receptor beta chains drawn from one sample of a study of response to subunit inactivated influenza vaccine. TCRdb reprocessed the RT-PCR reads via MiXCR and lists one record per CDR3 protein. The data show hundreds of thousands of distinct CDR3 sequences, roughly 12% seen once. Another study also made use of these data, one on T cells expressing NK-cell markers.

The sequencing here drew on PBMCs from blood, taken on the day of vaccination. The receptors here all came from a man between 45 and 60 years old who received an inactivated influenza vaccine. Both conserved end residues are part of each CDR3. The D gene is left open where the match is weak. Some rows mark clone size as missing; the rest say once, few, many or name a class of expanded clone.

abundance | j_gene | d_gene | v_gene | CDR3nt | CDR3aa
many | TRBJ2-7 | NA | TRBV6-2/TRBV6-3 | TGTGCCAGCAGTTACTCTTCGGGACGGGTTACCGAGCAGTACTTC | CASSYSSGRVTEQYF
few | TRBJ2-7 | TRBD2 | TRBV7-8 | TGTGCCAGCAGCTTAGGGGATCCGGGACTAGCGGGGGGGCCGCCCAAAGAGCAGTACTTC | CASSLGDPGLAGGPPKEQYF
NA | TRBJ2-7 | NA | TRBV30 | TGTGCCTGGAGTGGTTCCGGGGGCGAGCAGTACTTC | CAWSGSGGEQYF
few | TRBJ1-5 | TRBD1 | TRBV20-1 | TGCAGTGCCCCGGACAGGGGGCGCAATCAGCCCCAGCATTTT | CSAPDRGRNQPQHF
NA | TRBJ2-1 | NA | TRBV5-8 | TGTGCCAGCAGCGCCGGGGTGAGCTCCTACAATGAGCAGTTCTTC | CASSAGVSSYNEQFF
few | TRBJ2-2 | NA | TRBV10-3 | TGTGCCATCAGTGAGTCGTGGGGGGAGCTGTTTTTT | CAISESWGELFF
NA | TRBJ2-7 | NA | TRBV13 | TGTGCCAGCAGCAAGGGGGACAACTCCTACGAGCAGTACTTC | CASSKGDNSYEQYF
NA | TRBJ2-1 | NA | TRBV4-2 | TGTGCCAGCAGCCAAGAAATCGACAATGAGCAGTTCTTC | CASSQEIDNEQFF
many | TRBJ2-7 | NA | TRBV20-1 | TGCAGTGCTATAGACAGCAGAAGGCAGTACTTC | CSAIDSRRQYF
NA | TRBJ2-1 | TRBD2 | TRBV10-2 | TGCGCCAGCAGTGGGGGGACTAGCGGCAATGAGCAGTTCTTC | CASSGGTSGNEQFF
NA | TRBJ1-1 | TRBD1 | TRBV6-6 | TGTGCCAGCTGGGGACAGGCCCTCCGTGAAGCTTTCTTT | CASWGQALREAFF
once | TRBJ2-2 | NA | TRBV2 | TGTGCCAGCAGTGCCCTCGGCCCTTCGAACACCGGGGAGCTGTTTTTT | CASSALGPSNTGELFF
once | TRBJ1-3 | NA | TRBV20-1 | TGCAGTGCTAGAGAGCCTGGGGAGGGGGAAAACACCATATATTTT | CSAREPGEGENTIYF
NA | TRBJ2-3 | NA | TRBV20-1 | TGCAGTGCTAGAGACCCGTCCGGGGGCCGTACGCAGTATTTT | CSARDPSGGRTQYF
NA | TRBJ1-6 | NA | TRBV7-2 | TGTGCCAGCAGAATGGACAGTTATAATTCACCCCTCCACTTT | CASRMDSYNSPLHF
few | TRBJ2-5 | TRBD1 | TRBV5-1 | TGCGCCAGCAGCAAAGGACAGGGGGCGTCAGGTTTACAAGAGACCCAGTACTTC | CASSKGQGASGLQETQYF
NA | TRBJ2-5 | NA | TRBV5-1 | TGCGCCAGCAGCTTGGAGGGTAGCGGAGGACAAGAGACCCAGTACTTC | CASSLEGSGGQETQYF
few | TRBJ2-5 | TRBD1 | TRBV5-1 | TGCGCCAGCAGTTCCGGGACAGCGAAGGGAGAGACCCAGTACTTC | CASSSGTAKGETQYF
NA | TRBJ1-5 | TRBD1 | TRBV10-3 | TGTGCCACACAGGGACAGCCCATCAATCAGCCCCAGCATTTT | CATQGQPINQPQHF
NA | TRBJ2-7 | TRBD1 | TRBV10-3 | TGTGCCATCATGAACGACAGGGGGGGCTACGAGCAGTACTTC | CAIMNDRGGYEQYF
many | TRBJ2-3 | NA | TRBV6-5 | TGTGCCAGCAGTTATGGGACTCGCACAGATACGCAGTATTTT | CASSYGTRTDTQYF
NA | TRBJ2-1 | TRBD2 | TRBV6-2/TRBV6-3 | TGTGCCAGCAGTTACTCGAAGTCGGCTAGCGGGGCCAATGAGCAGTTCTTC | CASSYSKSASGANEQFF
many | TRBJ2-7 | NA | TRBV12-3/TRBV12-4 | TGTGCCACCTCCACCGTCGGCGAGCAGTACTTC | CATSTVGEQYF
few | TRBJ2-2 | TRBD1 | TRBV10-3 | TGTGCCATCGGATCAGGGGGCACCGGGGAGCTGTTTTTT | CAIGSGGTGELFF
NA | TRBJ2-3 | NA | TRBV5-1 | TGCGCCAGCAGCTTACAGGAGTACTATGGCACAGATACGCAGTATTTT | CASSLQEYYGTDTQYF
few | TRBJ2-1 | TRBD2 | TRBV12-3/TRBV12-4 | TGTGCCAGCGTCATAGCGGGAGGGTACAATGAGCAGTTCTTC | CASVIAGGYNEQFF
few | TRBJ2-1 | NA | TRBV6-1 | TGTGCCAGCAGACAAGGACAGACGCTAAGCAGTGAGCAGTTCTTC | CASRQGQTLSSEQFF
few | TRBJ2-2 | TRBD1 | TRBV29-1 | TGCAGCGTTGACCTCCGGGACAGGGGCGGGTCCGGGGAGCTGTTTTTT | CSVDLRDRGGSGELFF
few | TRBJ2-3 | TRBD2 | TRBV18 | TGTGCCAGCTCACCCGGGGTGTCGGGGGGGCCAGATACGCAGTATTTT | CASSPGVSGGPDTQYF
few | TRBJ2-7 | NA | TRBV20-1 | TGCAGTGCTAGAATAAGGGTTCACGAGCAGTACTTC | CSARIRVHEQYF
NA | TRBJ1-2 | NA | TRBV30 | TGTGCCTGTCCGGGACTAGGTCATGGCTACACCTTC | CACPGLGHGYTF
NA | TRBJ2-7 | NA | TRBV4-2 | TGTGCCAGCAGCCACGATCTAGAGGGGACCACGTCCTCCTACGAGCAGTACTTC | CASSHDLEGTTSSYEQYF
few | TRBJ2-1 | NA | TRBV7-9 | TGTGCCAGCAGTTCACCGGGACGCCGCTCCTACAATGAGCAGTTCTTC | CASSSPGRRSYNEQFF
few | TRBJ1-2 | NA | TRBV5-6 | TGTGCCAGCAGCTTGGGAGGGATGGAAAATGGCTACACCTTC | CASSLGGMENGYTF
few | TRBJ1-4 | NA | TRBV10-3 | TGTGCCATCCGGGACACCCGGGGAAAACTGTTTTTT | CAIRDTRGKLFF
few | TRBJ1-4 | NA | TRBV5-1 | TGCGCCAGCAGCCTTACAAAGGCAACTAATGAAAAACTGTTTTTT | CASSLTKATNEKLFF
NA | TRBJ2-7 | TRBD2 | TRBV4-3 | TGCGCCAGCAGCCAAGACGCGCGGGGGGGCTACGAGCAGTACTTC | CASSQDARGGYEQYF
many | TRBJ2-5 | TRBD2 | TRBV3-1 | TGTGCCAGCAGCCAGGTGTGGGGGGGGTACCAAGAGACCCAGTACTTC | CASSQVWGGYQETQYF
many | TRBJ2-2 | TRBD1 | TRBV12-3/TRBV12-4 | TGTGCCAGCAGTACAGGGACAGGGGGAAACACCGGGGAGCTGTTTTTT | CASSTGTGGNTGELFF
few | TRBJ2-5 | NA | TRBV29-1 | TGCAGCGTTGCTGGGGGGAGAGCGGAGACCCAGTACTTC | CSVAGGRAETQYF
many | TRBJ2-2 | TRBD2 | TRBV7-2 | TGTGCCAGCAATCCCCTAGCGGGATATAACACCGGGGAGCTGTTTTTT | CASNPLAGYNTGELFF
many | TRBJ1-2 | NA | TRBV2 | TGTGCCAGCAGTGAGACAGTAACCAACTATGGCTACACCTTC | CASSETVTNYGYTF
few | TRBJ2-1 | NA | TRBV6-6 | TGTGCCAGCAGTTACCCGGGGTGGGAGCAGTTCTTC | CASSYPGWEQFF
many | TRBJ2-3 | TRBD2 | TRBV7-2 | TGTGCCAGCATGCACCGGGGGGGTGGGAATACGCAGTATTTT | CASMHRGGGNTQYF
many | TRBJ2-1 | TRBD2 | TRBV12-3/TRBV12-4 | TGTGCCAGCAGTACCTTAGCGGGAGTCCCCCAGGATGAGCAGTTCTTC | CASSTLAGVPQDEQFF
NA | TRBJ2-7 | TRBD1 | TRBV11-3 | TGTGCCAGCAGCTCCGGGACAGGGAACGGCGAGCAGTACTTC | CASSSGTGNGEQYF
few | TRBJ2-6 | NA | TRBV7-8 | TGTGCCAGCAGCTTCGTGGCGCGGATGCACTCTGGGGCCAACGTCCTGACTTTC | CASSFVARMHSGANVLTF
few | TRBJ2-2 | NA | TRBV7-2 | TGTGCCAGCAGCTTAGTGACAGGGAACACCGGGGAGCTGTTTTTT | CASSLVTGNTGELFF
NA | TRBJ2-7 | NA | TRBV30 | TGTGCCTGGAGGGTGGAGTTTCCCCCGGCGGGAAGGCTAACCTACGAGCAGTACTTC | CAWRVEFPPAGRLTYEQYF
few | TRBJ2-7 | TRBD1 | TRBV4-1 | TGCGCCAGCAGCCAAGGACAGGGTTGGGCCTACGAGCAGTACTTC | CASSQGQGWAYEQYF
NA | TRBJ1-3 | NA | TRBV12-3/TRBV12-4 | TGTGCCAGCAGTCTACAGCCCCAGGGGACTGGAAACACCATATATTTT | CASSLQPQGTGNTIYF
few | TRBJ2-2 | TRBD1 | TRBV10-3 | TGTGCCATCAGTAATCACAGGGGGGCCGGGGAGCTGTTTTTT | CAISNHRGAGELFF
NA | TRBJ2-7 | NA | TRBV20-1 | TGCAGTGCTAGAGGTCCGTACGAGCAGTACTTC | CSARGPYEQYF
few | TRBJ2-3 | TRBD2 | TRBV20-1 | TGCAGTGCACGTGCTAGCGGGACCGTCACAGATACGCAGTATTTT | CSARASGTVTDTQYF
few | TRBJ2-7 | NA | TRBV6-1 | TGTGCCAGCAGTGAAATTGCCATTGGGGGGTATTCAGCCGAGCAGTACTTC | CASSEIAIGGYSAEQYF